This T cell receptor (beta chain) was sequenced for a study of blood T cell repertoires in COVID-19. Study background: Researchers got acute and convalescent COVID-19 samples from the United States, Italy and Spain. From T cells, B-cell-depleted T cells, or PBMCs came the material, which was cDNA or gDNA.

Sequencing was performed with immunoSEQ multiplex PCR; in TCRdb, only in-frame clones are kept and a portion is missing. The data show 110,000 to 150,000 clones, around 80% seen once. CDR1 and CDR2 from the germline V gene are PRHDT and FYEKMQ (reference sequence). Trimming removed 5 bases from V and 6 bases from J, with 11 bases in between. The CDR3 sequence is 13 residues long. The V and J genes are TRBV13 and TRBJ2-1; D ambiguous. This sequence was found in a man between 65 and 79 years old who had recovered from COVID-19. The material sequenced was peripheral blood. CDR3: CASSLLLGNEQFF. The CDR3 region has the DNA TGTGCCAGCAGCCTACTCCTCGGCAATGAGCAGTTCTTC. The variable domain in full, with the rest retrieved from reference TRBV13 and TRBJ2-1, is AAGVIQSPRHLIKEKRETATLKCYPIPRHDTVYWYQQGPGQDPQFLISFYEKMQSDKGSIPDRFSAQQFSDYHSELNMSSLELGDSALYFCASSLLLGNEQFFGPGTRLTVL.